This T cell receptor beta chain was sequenced in a study of response to subunit inactivated influenza vaccine. Regarding the study as a whole: T cells newly recruited by each seasonal influenza vaccination are few, the authors suggested.

Germline values: CDR1 SGHRS, CDR2 YFSETQ. The CDR3 is 13 amino acids. V was pared by 5 bases and J by 0 bases, with 2 bases of the junction left unmatched. As to this clonotype: Its specificity is not known. A much larger clone sits a single nucleotide away, making a read error possible.

TCRdb re-called the RT-PCR reads through MiXCR, storing one row per CDR3 protein. The repertoire holds a few hundred thousand distinct CDR3 sequences, with roughly 9.7% as singletons. This specimen was PBMCs from blood, taken more than 35 days after vaccination. This chain connects TRBV5-1 to TRBJ2-7; the match to TRBD1 covers 7 bases. The sequence derives from a man in his forties or fifties who received an inactivated influenza vaccine. The CDR3: CASRQGSSYEQYF. The DNA for the CDR3 is TGCGCCAGCAGACAGGGGAGCTCCTACGAGCAGTACTTC.